This entry describes one TCR beta chain. Its matching antigen is unknown. Trimming removed 1 base at V and 3 bases at J, with 16 bases between. Germline CDR1 is SEHNR and CDR2 is FQNEAQ (reference sequence). The CDR3 length is 16 residues. The sample belongs to a study of shared clonotypes between healthy human individuals. Study overall: Three plates each covered CD4 naive and memory; CD8 naive two, CD8 memory one. Study-wide points: Though the depth was large, rarefaction showed that sorted-subset sequencing was incomplete. Shared clonotypes across all four donors exceeded non-shared ones in generation probability.

TCRdb's table, derived via immunoSEQ multiplex PCR, lists solely in-frame clones and lacks some. Of approximately 1.9 million clones listed, about 94% were seen once; the top ten hold 1.5% to 2%. CD45RO-negative cells were positively selected for CCR7, leaving out terminally differentiated effector memory CD45RA+ cells. Only Caucasian adults living in Nashville, Tennessee made up the donor group. This chain uses TRBV7-9 with TRBJ2-7; D gene unclear. The sequence came from a man in his late teens or twenties in good health. Some clones in this sample may be carry-over from other donors' samples. Sequencing input: naive CD8+ T cells from PBMCs. The CDR3 protein is CASSLDVAGEGYEQYF. The CDR3 nucleotides read TGTGCCAGCAGCTTAGATGTGGCCGGCGAAGGCTACGAGCAGTACTTC.